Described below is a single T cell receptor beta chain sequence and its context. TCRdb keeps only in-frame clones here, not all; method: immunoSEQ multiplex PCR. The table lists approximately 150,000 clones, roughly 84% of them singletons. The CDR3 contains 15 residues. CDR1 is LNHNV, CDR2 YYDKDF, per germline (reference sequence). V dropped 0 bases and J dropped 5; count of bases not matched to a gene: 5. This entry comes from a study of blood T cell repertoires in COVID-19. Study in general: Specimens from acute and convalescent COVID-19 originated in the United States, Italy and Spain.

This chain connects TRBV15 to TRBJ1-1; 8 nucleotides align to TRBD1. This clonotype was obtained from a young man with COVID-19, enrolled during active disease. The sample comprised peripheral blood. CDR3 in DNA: TGTGCCACCAGCAGAGATCGACAGGGGCGGACTGAAGCTTTCTTT. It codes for CATSRDRQGRTEAFF.